The rows below give T cell receptor beta chains drawn from one sample of a study of cytomegalovirus exposure and HLA in healthy donors. Clones were sequenced by immunoSEQ multiplex PCR, and TCRdb holds only the in-frame ones, with some missing. The table records about 190,000 clones, about four fifths of them present only once. The material sequenced was PBMCs. These receptors were taken from a young woman in good health and CMV-seropositive. CDR3s leave out the opening cysteine and the closing phenylalanine or tryptophan. The D gene is left open where the match is weak.

J: TRBJ1-1; D: .; V: TRBV28; CDR3: ASSPLGEGTEAF
J: TRBJ2-5; D: .; V: TRBV2; CDR3: ASSVLGARVETQY
J: TRBJ2-7; D: .; V: TRBV5-1; CDR3: ASSLRPEDEQY
J: TRBJ1-1; D: .; V: TRBV7-9; CDR3: ASSMRNTEAF
J: TRBJ2-7; D: TRBD1; V: TRBV5-1; CDR3: ASSRTGQPNYEQY
J: TRBJ2-7; D: TRBD1; V: TRBV6-6; CDR3: ASTKDRRDYEQY
J: TRBJ2-4; D: TRBD1; V: TRBV5-4; CDR3: ASSFDRGNIQY
J: TRBJ2-5; D: TRBD2; V: TRBV5-1; CDR3: ASSHPSGGLQETQY
J: TRBJ2-1; D: TRBD1; V: TRBV9; CDR3: ASSPGGAGGAYNEQF
J: TRBJ1-1; D: .; V: TRBV7-2; CDR3: ASSLAGRRGTEAF
J: TRBJ2-4; D: TRBD1; V: TRBV10-3; CDR3: AIQAGGRNIQY
J: TRBJ2-1; D: TRBD1; V: TRBV28; CDR3: ASRGGIPGNEQF
J: TRBJ1-1; D: .; V: TRBV4-1; CDR3: ASRGDNTEAF
J: TRBJ2-3; D: .; V: TRBV25-1; CDR3: ASSEFTEITDTQY
J: TRBJ2-3; D: TRBD2; V: TRBV7-9; CDR3: ASSRPVGGEDTQY
J: TRBJ2-3; D: .; V: TRBV5-4; CDR3: ASSSSTDTQY
J: TRBJ1-2; D: .; V: TRBV28; CDR3: ASTLSGGAYGYT
J: TRBJ2-2; D: .; V: TRBV29-1; CDR3: SVGTGNRVF
J: TRBJ2-7; D: .; V: TRBV7-9; CDR3: ASSLGPVQTGRGYEQY
J: TRBJ2-2; D: .; V: TRBV6-1; CDR3: ASSEAVSQDTGELF
J: TRBJ1-2; D: TRBD1; V: TRBV7-9; CDR3: ASSFVPGQGYGYT
J: TRBJ1-2; D: .; V: TRBV4-2; CDR3: ASSQDGGVDGYT
J: TRBJ2-3; D: .; V: TRBV4-1; CDR3: ASSRDITDTQY
J: TRBJ2-2; D: TRBD2; V: TRBV30; CDR3: AWQAGAGTGELF
J: TRBJ1-6; D: TRBD1; V: TRBV2; CDR3: ASTPEGQGNSPLH